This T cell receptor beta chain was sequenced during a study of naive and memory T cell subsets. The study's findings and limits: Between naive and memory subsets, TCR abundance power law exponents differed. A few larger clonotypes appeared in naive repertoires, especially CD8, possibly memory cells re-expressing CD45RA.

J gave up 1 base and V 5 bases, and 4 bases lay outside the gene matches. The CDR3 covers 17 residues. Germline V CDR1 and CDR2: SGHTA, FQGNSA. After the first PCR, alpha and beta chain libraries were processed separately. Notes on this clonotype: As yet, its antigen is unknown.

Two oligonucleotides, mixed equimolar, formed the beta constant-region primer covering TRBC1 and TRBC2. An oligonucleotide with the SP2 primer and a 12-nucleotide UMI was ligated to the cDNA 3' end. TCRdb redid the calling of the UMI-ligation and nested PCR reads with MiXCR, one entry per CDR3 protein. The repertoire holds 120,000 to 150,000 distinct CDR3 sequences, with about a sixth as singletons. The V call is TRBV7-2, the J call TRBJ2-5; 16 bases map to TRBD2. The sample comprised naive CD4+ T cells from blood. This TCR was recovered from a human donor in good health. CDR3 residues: CASSLGTSGRAQETQYF. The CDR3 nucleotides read TGTGCCAGCAGCCTAGGGACTAGCGGGAGGGCCCAAGAGACCCAGTACTTC.